These 30 T cell receptor beta chains came from one sample sequenced in a study of prognosis after radiotherapy for stage I lung cancer. Amplification of the TCR beta CDR3 (from genomic DNA) was done by two-round multiplex PCR. With primers specific to each TRBV and TRBJ gene, the first-round PCR was performed. MiXCR, run by TCRdb on the multiplex PCR reads, gives a single entry per CDR3 protein. The sample lists around 20,000 distinct CDR3 sequences; 44% were seen once. The sequencing here drew on PBMCs, taken before or after stereotactic body radiation therapy (not recorded which). The receptors originated from a donor older than 45 with non-small cell lung cancer.

The sample holds many counts of this clonotype. This chain uses TRBV28 with TRBJ2-7; D is perhaps TRBD1 (6 bases). There are 13 residues in the CDR3. Germline CDR1 reads MDHEN; CDR2 reads SYDVKM. With 6 bases removed from V and 5 bases from J, the gap between germline ends came to 14 bases. The CDR3 DNA reads TGTGCCAGCAGGATCGACAGGTCCAACGAGCAGTACTTC. Encoded protein: CASRIDRSNEQYF.

This clonotype was recorded at least ten times. The CDR3 nucleotides are TGTGCCAGCAGTTTATTGGGGGCCCCGAACACTGAAGCTTTCTTT. This encodes CASSLLGAPNTEAFF. V gene TRBV27 combines with J gene TRBJ1-1, with a possible D match to TRBD1 (6 bases). The V end was cut by 1 base, the J end by 1 base, with 10 bases between. Germline assignment: CDR1 MNHEY and CDR2 SMNVEV (reference sequence). The CDR3 has 15 residues.

A word on this clonotype: This clone may be a read error of a much larger clone one base away. The V and J genes are TRBV3-1 and TRBJ2-2; unclear D gene. With 4 bases removed from V and 10 bases from J, the gap between germline ends came to 10 bases. Per germline, CDR1 LGHDT and CDR2 YNNKEL (reference sequence). The CDR3 sequence is 12 residues long. For the CDR3, the DNA is TGTGCCAGCAGCCCACGGTCTGAGGAGCTGTTTTTT. Residues: CASSPRSEELFF.

At least ten counts were recorded for this clonotype. This sequence joins TRBV10-3 and TRBJ1-1; 7 positions agree with TRBD1. CDR3 size: 13 residues. V gave up 4 bases and J gave up 1 base; unmatched junction bases: 0. Germline CDR1 ENHRY, CDR2 SYGVKD. In DNA, the CDR3 is TGTGCCATCAGTGGACAGGGGAACACTGAAGCTTTCTTT. It yields the protein CAISGQGNTEAFF.

The sample holds a few counts of this clonotype. A much larger clone is a single base away; this may be a read error. This chain links TRBV15 with TRBJ2-1; 15 positions match TRBD2. Per the germline V gene, CDR1 is LNHNV and CDR2 is YYDKDF (reference sequence). CDR3 length: 17 amino acids. CDR3 sequence reads: CATSRGLAGGASNERFF. CDR3 DNA sequence: TGTGCCACCAGCCGGGGACTAGCGGGAGGTGCGTCCAATGAGCGGTTCTTC.

The chain employs TRBV9 and TRBJ2-1, with D perhaps being TRBD1 or TRBD2 (5 bases each). Germline values: CDR1 SGDLS, CDR2 YYNGEE. The CDR3 consists of 15 residues. Trimming pared 4 bases from V and 8 bases from J, leaving 19 bases between. Here the CDR3 DNA reads TGTGCCAGCAGCATTAACGGGGCCTGGGGCGATGAGCAGTTCTTC. This codes for CASSINGAWGDEQFF.

CDR3 amino acids: CASSLGGLPTEAFF. In DNA form, the CDR3 reads TGTGCCAGCAGCTTAGGTGGCCTCCCCACTGAAGCTTTCTTT. The chain couples TRBV7-2 to TRBJ1-1; D not resolved. CDR1 is SGHTA, CDR2 FQGNSA, per germline. The CDR3 covers 14 residues. The germline V and J ends were trimmed by 1 base and 4 bases, with 10 bases remaining between them.

The chain links TRBV6-5 to TRBJ2-1; D ambiguous. This CDR3 has 15 residues. Per the germline V gene, CDR1 is MNHEY and CDR2 is SVGAGI. V was clipped by 2 bases and J by 1 base, with 9 bases between them. CDR3 sequence: CASSYETLSYNEQFF. The CDR3 DNA sequence: TGTGCCAGCAGTTACGAGACTTTATCCTACAATGAGCAGTTCTTC.

This clonotype was observed many times. The chain couples TRBV6-1 to TRBJ1-5; 7 bases are a match to TRBD1. This CDR3 comprises 11 residues. The trim removed 8 bases at V and 7 bases at J, leaving 2 bases unmatched. Germline values: CDR1 MNHNS, CDR2 SASEGT. CDR3 in DNA: TGTGCCAGCGGACAGGTGCAGCCCCAGCATTTT. Amino acid sequence: CASGQVQPQHF.

The chain joins TRBV12-5 to TRBJ2-5, with 7 bases matching TRBD2. The V gene end was trimmed by 6 bases and the J gene end by 5 bases; junction bases not matched to a gene: 9. The CDR3 runs 14 residues. CDR1 LGHNT and CDR2 FRNRAP come from the germline V gene. In nucleotides, the CDR3 is TGTGCTAGTGGCTCTCTAAGCGGGGACGAGACCCAGTACTTC. It specifies CASGSLSGDETQYF.

This clonotype was picked up many times. J is TRBJ2-7 and V is TRBV20-1, with a possible D match to TRBD2 (5 bases). Germline V gene lookup returns CDR1 DFQATT and CDR2 SNEGSKA (reference sequence). This CDR3 has 15 amino acids. Trimming took 0 bases from V and 6 from J, leaving 18 bases between them. DNA of the CDR3: TGCAGTGCTAGAGATAGACTACTGGGCGTTGGCGAGCAGTACTTC. Its translation: CSARDRLLGVGEQYF.

On this clonotype itself: With a far larger clone one base away, a read error is the likely cause. This sequence joins TRBV6-6 and TRBJ2-1, with no clear D. V lost 0 bases and J 7 bases, leaving 7 bases between the germline ends. The CDR3 contains 13 residues. CDR1 and CDR2 from the germline V gene are MNHNY and SVGAGI (reference sequence). The DNA of the CDR3 is TGTGCCAGCAGTTACTCGTCTATGAATGAGCAGTTCTTC. This codes for CASSYSSMNEQFF.

The sample holds many counts of this clonotype. V is TRBV2 and J is TRBJ1-6; 7 nucleotides match TRBD1. The CDR3 is 15 amino acids. Looked up from germline, CDR1 is SNHLY and CDR2 is FYNNEI. The V and J ends lost 2 bases and 6 bases, in that order; junction bases with no gene match: 4. The CDR3: CASSENRGGNSPLHF. Written as DNA, the CDR3 is TGTGCCAGCAGTGAAAACAGGGGTGGTAATTCACCCCTCCACTTT.

The V and J genes are TRBV12-3 or TRBV12-4 and TRBJ2-1, with a tentative D call TRBD2 (6 bases). V lost 5 bases, J lost 2 bases, and 10 bases lay in between. This CDR3 contains 14 residues. The chain's CDR3 is CASSGGDPYNEQFF. CDR3 in DNA: TGTGCCAGCAGTGGCGGGGATCCCTACAATGAGCAGTTCTTC.

This rearrangement joins TRBV20-1 to TRBJ2-1, with D tentatively TRBD2 (5 bases). The CDR3 has 13 amino acids. The ends were cut back, 6 bases at V and 2 bases at J, with 11 bases in the middle. Per germline, CDR1 DFQATT and CDR2 SNEGSKA (reference sequence). CDR3 nucleotides: TGCAGTGCCGGGGAATTCACCTACAATGAGCAGTTCTTC. Translating it yields CSAGEFTYNEQFF.

A word on this clonotype: A much larger clone differs by one base, so this may be a read error. The chain is built from TRBV4-1 and TRBJ2-1; D ambiguous. Looked up from germline, CDR1 is MGHRA and CDR2 is YSYEKL. The V gene lost 0 bases and the J gene lost 7 bases, with 7 bases spanning the gap. The CDR3 loop spans 13 amino acids. The CDR3 spells CASSQDCRNEQFF. The CDR3 coding sequence is TGCGCCAGCAGCCAAGATTGTCGTAATGAGCAGTTCTTC.

This clonotype came up many times. The chain carries TRBV7-9 and TRBJ2-7; possibly TRBD1 or TRBD2 for D (5 bases each). The CDR3 runs to 14 residues. Germline values: CDR1 SEHNR, CDR2 FQNEAQ (reference sequence). The V and J ends lost 5 bases and 6 bases respectively, with 17 bases between them. This chain's CDR3 is CASSHRGVKGEQYF. CDR3 nucleotides: TGTGCCAGCAGCCACCGGGGCGTCAAGGGCGAGCAGTACTTC.

A few counts support this clonotype. This may be a read error: a much more frequent sequence differs by one nucleotide. J is TRBJ1-2 and V is TRBV28; D not certain. CDR1 MDHEN and CDR2 SYDVKM come from the germline V gene. Trimming shortened V by 4 bases and J by 7 bases, and 13 bases separated the two germline ends. The CDR3 totals 13 residues. The CDR3 sequence: CASSSVTYGGYTF. The CDR3 DNA reads as TGTGCCAGCAGTTCAGTCACATATGGTGGCTACACCTTC.

This clonotype has at least ten counts. The chain combines TRBV5-5 with TRBJ2-7; 8 nucleotides match TRBD1. The CDR3 totals 15 residues. Per the germline V gene, CDR1 is SGHKS and CDR2 is YYEKEE (reference sequence). V trimming: 0 bases; J trimming: 4 bases; junction bases outside the gene matches: 6. Here the CDR3 reads CASSLEGQVVYEQYF. The DNA for the CDR3 is TGTGCCAGCAGCTTGGAGGGACAGGTTGTGTACGAGCAGTACTTC.

This clonotype was found many times. The chain is built from TRBV19 and TRBJ1-2; D call uncertain. The CDR3 has 12 residues. Trimming pared 4 bases from V and 0 bases from J, leaving 3 bases between. In germline, CDR1 is LNHDA, CDR2 SQIVND (reference sequence). The chain's CDR3 is CASSRTNYGYTF. CDR3 sequence (DNA): TGTGCCAGTAGTAGAACTAACTATGGCTACACCTTC. Variable domain in full (rest from reference TRBV19 and TRBJ1-2): DGGITQSPKYLFRKEGQNVTLSCEQNLNHDAMYWYRQDPGQGLRLIYYSQIVNDFQKGDIAEGYSVSREKKESFPLTVTSAQKNPTAFYLCASSRTNYGYTFGSGTRLTVV.

V is TRBV6-8 and J is TRBJ2-3; TRBD2 matches 8 bases. The V segment lost 11 bases and the J segment 6 bases; nucleotides outside the gene matches: 16. Germline V lookup: CDR1 MNHGY, CDR2 SAAAGT. This CDR3 spans 15 amino acids. CDR3 nucleotides: TGTGCCGCCAGGTCACCCGGGAGGGGGATGGATACGCAGTATTTT. Amino acids: CAARSPGRGMDTQYF.

Judged by abundance, this clonotype is medium-sized. The rearrangement uses TRBV6-1 and TRBJ2-7; 9 bases are a match to TRBD1. The V gene's germline CDR1 is MNHNS and CDR2 SASEGT. The CDR3 covers 15 residues. Trimming removed 6 bases from V and 2 bases from J; junction bases left unmatched: 8. The CDR3, as DNA: TGTGCCAGCAGAACGAATGGACAGGGGCCCTACGAGCAGTACTTC. Translation: CASRTNGQGPYEQYF.

In its sample, this clonotype was seen many times. The chain links TRBV27 to TRBJ2-1; 8 bases fit TRBD1. CDR3 length: 14 residues. V shed 5 bases and J 7 bases; nucleotides not matched to a gene: 7. The germline gives CDR1 MNHEY, CDR2 SMNVEV (reference sequence). CDR3 in amino acids: CASSRTGLVNEQFF. CDR3 DNA: TGTGCCAGCAGTCGGACAGGGTTAGTTAATGAGCAGTTCTTC.

This chain joins TRBV18 and TRBJ2-5; 10 bases align to TRBD1. With V trimmed by 4 bases and J by 5 bases, 4 bases remained unmatched. There are 14 residues in the CDR3. Germline CDR1 and CDR2: KGHSH and LQKENI. CDR3 amino acids: CASSLRDRGETQYF. CDR3 coding DNA: TGTGCCAGCTCACTAAGGGACAGGGGCGAGACCCAGTACTTC.

The rearrangement links TRBV27 to TRBJ2-7; a weak D match, TRBD2 (6 bases). This CDR3 contains 15 residues. Per the germline V gene, CDR1 is MNHEY and CDR2 is SMNVEV (reference sequence). V was trimmed by 6 bases and J by 4 bases, leaving 19 bases between them. CDR3 amino acids: CASRGWGIGGYEQYF. As DNA, the CDR3 is TGTGCCAGCAGGGGTTGGGGGATCGGGGGTTACGAGCAGTACTTC.

Turning to this clonotype: Only one base separates this from a far larger clonotype, so it likely reflects a read error. V and J are TRBV6-8 and TRBJ2-7, with D uncertain. Germline V gene lookup returns CDR1 MNHGY and CDR2 SAAAGT. The CDR3 loop spans 17 amino acids. V was trimmed by 5 bases and J by 1 base, leaving 21 bases between them. CDR3 sequence: CASSRVGRPPHSYEQYF. The CDR3 nucleotides read TGTGCCAGCAGTAGGGTGGGCCGACCGCCCCATTCCTACGAGCAGTACTTC.

About this clonotype itself: With a far larger clone one base away, a read error is the likely cause. This chain links TRBV24-1 with TRBJ2-1; the D gene could be TRBD1 or TRBD2 (5 bases each). The end of the DNA is better explained by TRBJ2-7, so the J call may be wrong. The CDR3 spans 16 residues. Germline values: CDR1 KGHDR, CDR2 SFDVKD. CDR3 nucleotide sequence: TGTGCCACCAGTGATTTGAGAGGGGTAAAACCCTACGAGCAGTACTTC. Translated, it gives CATSDLRGVKPYEQYF.

This clonotype qualifies as hyperexpanded. This sequence joins TRBV27 and TRBJ2-7; D is unclear. CDR1 is MNHEY, CDR2 SMNVEV, per germline (reference sequence). The ends were cut back, 2 bases at V and 3 bases at J, with 11 bases in the middle. CDR3 length equals 14 residues. CDR3 sequence (DNA): TGTGCCAGCAGTTTAGAGGCAGGCTTCTACGAGCAGTACTTC. Translation gives CASSLEAGFYEQYF.

This clonotype occurred many times. The chain is built from TRBV10-3 and TRBJ2-7; either TRBD1 or TRBD2 may supply D (5 bases each). Germline values: CDR1 ENHRY, CDR2 SYGVKD. This CDR3 is 14 amino acids long. Trimming cost V 7 bases and J 4 bases, with 17 bases left between them. For the CDR3, the DNA is TGTGCCATCAATCCGGGACGGACCTCGTACGAGCAGTACTTC. Amino acids: CAINPGRTSYEQYF.

This clonotype was seen many times. The chain carries TRBV5-1 and TRBJ2-3; D unclear. From germline, CDR1 is SGHRS and CDR2 YFSETQ. V lost 0 bases to trimming and J lost 6 bases, with 5 bases between them. The CDR3 has 12 residues. The CDR3 nucleotides are TGCGCCAGCAGCTTGGGTCAGGATACGCAGTATTTT. Its protein is CASSLGQDTQYF.